Below, 26 T cell receptor beta chains from the same sample are listed, as sequenced in a study of shared clonotypes between healthy human individuals. The data were produced by immunoSEQ multiplex PCR, yet TCRdb's version contains in-frame clones alone and is incomplete. The data contain some 2,100,000 clones, approximately 94% of them seen just once; the ten biggest clones take up more than 0.1%. The specimen sequenced was naive CD4+ T cells sorted from blood. The sample's subset: CD45RA+ positively selected. Source of these receptors: a man aged 18 to 29 in good health.

Regarding this clone: The same CDR3 can be traced to other DNA sequences in this sample. CDR3 DNA: TGTGCCAGCAGCTTGGCCGCACAGAATTCACCCCTCCACTTT. Amino acid sequence: CASSLAAQNSPLHF. V usage is TRBV11-2 and J usage is TRBJ1-6; no clear D. The CDR3 spans 14 residues. The germline CDR1 and CDR2 sequences are SGHAT and FQNNGV. V lost 3 bases, J lost 7 bases, and 10 bases lay in between.

The chain has TRBV7-2 and TRBJ2-2; 11 bases align to TRBD2. Germline trimming cut 5 bases from V and 7 bases from J; bases unmatched to any gene: 9. The CDR3 loop spans 16 amino acids. From germline, CDR1 is SGHTA and CDR2 FQGNSA. Here the CDR3 reads CASSLGGLAGGGELFF. CDR3 sequence (DNA): TGTGCCAGCAGCCTCGGGGGGCTAGCGGGAGGCGGGGAGCTGTTTTTT.

This clone was observed once. The chain is built from TRBV2 and TRBJ1-2, with TRBD1 as a possible D gene (6 bases). The germline gives CDR1 SNHLY, CDR2 FYNNEI. The CDR3 extends over 14 amino acids. Trimming removed 4 bases from V and 6 bases from J, with 15 bases in between. The DNA for the CDR3 is TGTGCCAGCAGTGTGGTAGTAGGGGGGAATGGCTACACCTTC. Translated, it gives CASSVVVGGNGYTF.

V usage is TRBV11-2 and J usage is TRBJ2-7; weak D call: TRBD2 (6 bases). Per germline, CDR1 SGHAT and CDR2 FQNNGV. This CDR3 region has 13 residues. V was cut by 4 bases and J by 4 bases, with 11 bases left in between. The chain's CDR3 is CASSWDLRYEQYF. In DNA, the CDR3 is TGTGCCAGCAGCTGGGACTTGAGGTACGAGCAGTACTTC.

J is TRBJ1-1 and V is TRBV9; no clear D. V dropped 0 bases and J dropped 3 bases, with 6 bases sitting between them. CDR1 SGDLS and CDR2 YYNGEE come from the germline V gene. This CDR3 comprises 13 residues. In nucleotides, the CDR3 is TGTGCCAGCAGCGTAGTCCCCTACACTGAAGCTTTCTTT. As protein: CASSVVPYTEAFF.

J is TRBJ2-5 and V is TRBV7-2; D unresolved. This CDR3 spans 13 amino acids. Trimming took 0 bases from V and 5 from J, leaving 7 bases between them. The V gene's germline CDR1 is SGHTA and CDR2 FQGNSA. The CDR3 reads CASSLARSETQYF. The CDR3 nucleotides read TGTGCCAGCAGCTTAGCCCGTAGTGAGACCCAGTACTTC.

As concerns this clone: The sample has other DNA sequences that encode this CDR3 too. The chain uses TRBV19 and TRBJ2-7; a weak D match, TRBD2 (5 bases). This CDR3 is 13 amino acids long. Trimming took off 0 bases at V and 4 bases at J, with 7 bases between the two ends. The germline V gene has CDR1 LNHDA and CDR2 SQIVND (reference sequence). The CDR3 region has the DNA TGTGCCAGTAGTATAGAACGGGGATACGAGCAGTACTTC. Its protein is CASSIERGYEQYF.

This rearrangement joins TRBV11-2 to TRBJ2-2; 8 nucleotides line up with TRBD1. The CDR3 has 15 amino acids. Germline CDR1 and CDR2: SGHAT and FQNNGV. V trimming: 1 base; J trimming: 6 bases; junction bases outside the gene matches: 4. CDR3 DNA: TGTGCCAGCAGCTTAGGACAGGGGTCCGCCGGGGAGCTGTTTTTT. Translation: CASSLGQGSAGELFF.

The chain has TRBV25-1 and TRBJ1-1; D unclear. V lost 2 bases and J 3 bases, leaving 10 bases between the germline ends. Per germline, CDR1 MGHDK and CDR2 SYGVNS. The CDR3 totals 14 residues. CDR3 coding DNA: TGTGCCAGCAGTGAAGGAGGCGGATACACTGAAGCTTTCTTT. It translates to CASSEGGGYTEAFF.

As for this clone: The sample has other DNA sequences that encode this CDR3 too. CDR3 residues: CASSPPGRQGETQYF. Here the CDR3 DNA reads TGTGCCAGCTCACCACCCGGGAGACAGGGGGAGACCCAGTACTTC. This chain joins TRBV18 and TRBJ2-5; 8 bases are shared with TRBD1. CDR1 and CDR2 from the germline V gene are KGHSH and LQKENI. J lost 5 bases, V lost 0 bases, and 5 bases had no gene match. This CDR3 contains 15 residues.

V usage is TRBV5-6 and J usage is TRBJ1-3; 10 positions agree with TRBD1. The CDR3 is 16 residues long. Trimming at V came to 4 bases and at J to 5 bases, leaving 9 bases not matched to a gene. CDR1 SGHDT and CDR2 YYEEEE come from the germline V gene. As DNA, the CDR3 is TGTGCCAGCAGCCCTCCGGGACAGGGGTTAAGAAACACCATATATTTT. Translation gives CASSPPGQGLRNTIYF.

This chain joins TRBV2 and TRBJ2-3; D is uncertain. The CDR3 length is 11 residues. Germline V lookup: CDR1 SNHLY, CDR2 FYNNEI. Deletions cut 4 bases from V and 5 bases from J, with 4 bases between. In DNA, the CDR3 is TGTGCCAGCAGTGTCGTAGATACGCAGTATTTT. Amino acids: CASSVVDTQYF. The variable domain in full, completed from reference TRBV2 and TRBJ2-3, reads EPEVTQTPSHQVTQMGQEVILRCVPISNHLYFYWYRQILGQKVEFLVSFYNNEISEKSEIFDDQFSVERPDGSNFTLKIRSTKLEDSAMYFCASSVVDTQYFGPGTRLTVL.

This rearrangement joins TRBV10-1 to TRBJ2-7; D not resolved. Trimming removed 5 bases from V and 2 bases from J, with 10 bases in between. The CDR3 has 13 residues. The V gene's germline CDR1 is WNHNN and CDR2 SYGVQD (reference sequence). CDR3 loop: CASSPGPPYEQYF. CDR3 bases: TGCGCCAGCAGTCCGGGCCCTCCCTACGAGCAGTACTTC.

The chain uses TRBV5-1 and TRBJ2-3; the D gene is possibly TRBD1 (6 bases). From germline, CDR1 is SGHRS and CDR2 YFSETQ. This CDR3 comprises 16 residues. V lost 4 bases and J 0 bases, leaving 15 bases between the germline ends. This CDR3 is CASSKTGTSSTDTQYF. The CDR3 DNA is TGCGCCAGCAGCAAAACAGGGACGTCTAGCACAGATACGCAGTATTTT.

The chain is built from TRBV4-2 and TRBJ2-7; 10 bases agree with TRBD2. Germline V gives CDR1 LGHNA, CDR2 YNFKEQ. Trimming removed 4 bases from V and 4 bases from J; junction bases left unmatched: 4. The CDR3 is 14 amino acids. The CDR3, as DNA: TGTGCCAGCAGCCTCCTAGCGGGGGTTTACGAGCAGTACTTC. Translating gives CASSLLAGVYEQYF.

V gene TRBV7-9 combines with J gene TRBJ2-3; maybe TRBD1 (6 bases). Trimming shortened V by 4 bases and J by 5 bases, and 16 bases separated the two germline ends. This CDR3 has 15 residues. CDR1 is SEHNR and CDR2 is FQNEAQ in the germline V gene (reference sequence). The CDR3 DNA is TGTGCCAGCAGCTCCACAGGGTCCGCGGGAGATACGCAGTATTTT. It specifies CASSSTGSAGDTQYF.

The rearrangement uses TRBV5-1 and TRBJ2-5; no definite D call. V lost 2 bases and J lost 4, with 21 bases in between. Germline V gene lookup returns CDR1 SGHRS and CDR2 YFSETQ. The CDR3 runs to 17 residues. The CDR3 protein is CASSFTSFRIPRETQYF. CDR3 nucleotide sequence: TGCGCCAGCAGCTTTACGTCCTTCAGGATCCCAAGAGAGACCCAGTACTTC.

The chain links TRBV18 to TRBJ2-2; D is possibly TRBD1 (5 bases). V lost 4 bases, J lost 6 bases, and 9 bases lay in between. Germline values: CDR1 KGHSH, CDR2 LQKENI. The CDR3 runs to 13 residues. CDR3 DNA: TGTGCCAGCTCACGCCAGGGTCCCGGGGAGCTGTTTTTT. It encodes CASSRQGPGELFF.

The J gene is TRBJ1-1, the V gene TRBV18; D unresolved. The germline CDR1 and CDR2 sequences are KGHSH and LQKENI. The CDR3 sequence is 14 residues long. Trimming shortened V by 5 bases and J by 0 bases, and 10 bases separated the two germline ends. CDR3 protein: CASSSGVLNTEAFF. The CDR3 DNA sequence: TGTGCCAGCTCATCCGGGGTCTTGAACACTGAAGCTTTCTTT. Full variable domain (outside the CDR3, taken from reference TRBV18 and TRBJ1-1): NAGVMQNPRHLVRRRGQEARLRCSPMKGHSHVYWYRQLPEEGLKFMVYLQKENIIDESGMPKERFSAEFPKEGPSILRIQQVVRGDSAAYFCASSSGVLNTEAFFGQGTRLTVV.

This sequence joins TRBV5-1 and TRBJ2-7; D is undetermined. The germline CDR1 and CDR2 sequences are SGHRS and YFSETQ. The length of the CDR3 is 14 residues. The V and J ends lost 3 bases and 0 bases respectively, with 10 bases between them. CDR3: CASSSFGSSYEQYF. The CDR3 DNA reads TGCGCCAGCAGCTCCTTTGGTAGCTCCTACGAGCAGTACTTC.

The gene calls are TRBV30 and TRBJ1-2; unclear D gene. CDR3 size: 12 residues. V lost 5 bases, J lost 5 bases, and 12 bases lay in between. From germline, CDR1 is GTSNPN and CDR2 SVGIG (reference sequence). CDR3 coding DNA: TGTGCCTGGGGCGGAGGATTTTATGGCTACACCTTC. It codes for CAWGGGFYGYTF. Supplemented by reference TRBV30 and TRBJ1-2, the full variable domain reads SQTIHQWPATLVQPVGSPLSLECTVEGTSNPNLYWYRQAAGRGLQLLFYSVGIGQISSEVPQNLSASRPQDRQFILSSKKLLLSDSGFYLCAWGGGFYGYTFGSGTRLTVV.

This clone was observed once. At the DNA level, this CDR3 is encoded by other sequences in the same sample as well. This chain links TRBV29-1 with TRBJ2-5; D gene uncertain. The CDR3 loop spans 13 amino acids. Germline V gene data show CDR1 as SQVTM and CDR2 as ANQGSEA. V was cut by 1 base and J by 1 base, with 7 bases left in between. CDR3 amino acids: CSVEGRLQETQYF. DNA for the CDR3: TGCAGCGTTGAAGGGCGGCTCCAAGAGACCCAGTACTTC.

The chain's CDR3 is CASSRPTYSPLHF. The CDR3 DNA is TGTGCCAGCAGCCGCCCCACATATTCACCCCTCCACTTT. This sequence joins TRBV7-2 and TRBJ1-6; D not resolved. CDR3 length equals 13 residues. CDR1 is SGHTA and CDR2 is FQGNSA in the germline V gene. Trimming took 5 bases from V and 8 from J, leaving 10 bases between them. Looking up the rest from reference TRBV7-2 and TRBJ1-6 gives the full variable domain: GAGVSQSPSNKVTEKGKDVELRCDPISGHTALYWYRQSLGQGLEFLIYFQGNSAPDKSGLPSDRFSAERTGGSVSTLTIQRTQQEDSAVYLCASSRPTYSPLHFGNGTRLTVT.

The CDR3 DNA follows: TGCGCCAGCAGCTCGGGAGTTTATAATTCACCCCTCCACTTT. This gives the protein CASSSGVYNSPLHF. The V and J genes are TRBV5-1 and TRBJ1-6; D gene ambiguous. V gave up 3 bases and J gave up 4 bases, with 8 bases separating them. The CDR3 has 14 amino acids. Germline CDR1 reads SGHRS; CDR2 reads YFSETQ.

For this clone: The same CDR3 also results from other DNA sequences found in this sample. This rearrangement joins TRBV11-2 to TRBJ2-3, with TRBD2 matching over 11 bases. This CDR3 contains 15 residues. With V trimmed by 1 base and J by 4 bases, 1 base remained unmatched. Germline lookup yields CDR1 SGHAT and CDR2 FQNNGV. The CDR3 loop is CASSLVAGGADTQYF. CDR3 in DNA: TGTGCCAGCAGCTTAGTAGCGGGAGGGGCAGATACGCAGTATTTT.

The rearrangement links TRBV9 to TRBJ1-1; 9 positions agree with TRBD1. Germline V CDR1 and CDR2: SGDLS, YYNGEE. This CDR3 is 15 amino acids long. Losses at the gene ends were 4 bases for V and 3 bases for J; bases not matched to a gene: 7. CDR3 region: CASSPRTGADTEAFF. The CDR3 DNA sequence: TGTGCCAGCAGCCCCCGGACAGGGGCGGACACTGAAGCTTTCTTT. The variable domain in full, completed from reference TRBV9 and TRBJ1-1, reads DSGVTQTPKHLITATGQRVTLRCSPRSGDLSVYWYQQSLDQGLQFLIQYYNGEERAKGNILERFSAQQFPDLHSELNLSSLELGDSALYFCASSPRTGADTEAFFGQGTRLTVV.